The source of this T cell receptor beta chain is a study of human T cells and chemical hapten exposure. The library tagged individual cDNA molecules with unique molecular identifiers. As handled by the study authors: Per-sample TCR counts ranged from roughly 23,224 to 750,000, median around 88,000. TCRdb recomputed calls from the 5' RACE reads with MiXCR, one row per CDR3 protein. TCRdb's processing, not the study's, gives the V and J calls here. The sample has 150,000 or so distinct CDR3 sequences, roughly 4.1% seen once. Researchers extracted total RNA from unfractionated whole blood. Trimming removed 1 base at V and 10 bases at J, with 7 bases between. The CDR3 totals 12 residues. This clonotype was observed many times.

This receptor was obtained from a female donor in good health. V gene TRBV12-3 or TRBV12-4 combines with J gene TRBJ1-4, with TRBD1 as a possible D gene (5 bases). CDR3 in amino acids: CASSLDGGKLFF. The CDR3 nucleotides are TGTGCCAGCAGTTTAGATGGGGGAAAACTGTTTTTT.